This entry describes one T cell receptor (beta chain). The data originate from a study of control samples from healthy donors and cancer patients. This table comes from immunoSEQ multiplex PCR, and its TCRdb copy is limited to in-frame clones, with some not included. Of 80,000 or so clones listed, roughly 94% are singletons. What was sequenced was blood. The source is a woman between 40 and 55 years old in good health.

The CDR3 reads CATSDWAENSPLHF. CDR3 sequence (DNA): TGTGCCACCAGTGATTGGGCCGAGAATTCACCCCTCCACTTT. The chain employs TRBV24-1 and TRBJ1-6; D gene unclear. The CDR3 totals 14 residues. V shed 2 bases and J shed 7 bases, with 8 bases lying between them. Per germline, CDR1 KGHDR and CDR2 SFDVKD.